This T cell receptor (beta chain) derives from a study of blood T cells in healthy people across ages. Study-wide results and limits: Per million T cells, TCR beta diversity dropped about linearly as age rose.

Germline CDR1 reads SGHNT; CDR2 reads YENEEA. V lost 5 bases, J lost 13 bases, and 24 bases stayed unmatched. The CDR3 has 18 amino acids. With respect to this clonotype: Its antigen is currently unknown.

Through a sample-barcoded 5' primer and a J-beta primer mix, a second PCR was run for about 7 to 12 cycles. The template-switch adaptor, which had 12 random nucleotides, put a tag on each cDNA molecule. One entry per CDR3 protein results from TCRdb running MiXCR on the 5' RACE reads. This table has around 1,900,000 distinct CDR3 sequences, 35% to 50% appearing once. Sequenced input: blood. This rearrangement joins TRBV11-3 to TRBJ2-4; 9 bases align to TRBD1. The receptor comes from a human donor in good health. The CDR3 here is CASSRWDRASGRSGEQYF. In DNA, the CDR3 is TGTGCCAGCAGCCGCTGGGACAGGGCTAGCGGTCGATCGGGGGAGCAGTACTTC.